This TCR beta chain was captured by sequencing in a study of blood T cell repertoires in COVID-19. Study-wide context: Acute and convalescent COVID-19 samples came from the United States, Italy and Spain. The cDNA or gDNA used as material had been derived from T cells, B-cell-depleted T cells, or PBMCs.

During active infection, Seattle patients enrolled and were then monitored through disease. The assay was immunoSEQ multiplex PCR, and TCRdb's table has in-frame clones only and misses some. The sample records some 160,000 clones, more than 75% being singletons. Source material: peripheral blood. The receptor comes from a woman older than 75 with COVID-19, enrolled during active disease.

The DNA of the CDR3 is TGTGCCAGCAGCCCCCCTCCCGGGGCCGGGGAGCTGTTTTTT. It specifies CASSPPPGAGELFF. The chain combines TRBV5-4 with TRBJ2-2, with D perhaps matching TRBD2 (5 bases). This CDR3 region has 14 residues. V lost 4 bases, J lost 6 bases, and 13 bases lay in between. Per germline, CDR1 SGHNT and CDR2 YYREEE (reference sequence).